Each of the 26 T cell receptor beta chains below was sequenced from the same sample in a study of cytomegalovirus exposure and HLA in healthy donors. It was with 60 Vbeta and 13 Jbeta primers that the PCR ran. The assay was immunoSEQ multiplex PCR, and TCRdb's table has in-frame clones only and misses some. Among about 130,000 clones listed, roughly 75% were seen once. The sample taken for sequencing was PBMCs. The source is a man aged 30 to 45 in good health and CMV-seropositive.

CDR3 sequence reads: CASSFGEGMNTEAFF. CDR3 in DNA: TGCGCCAGCAGCTTCGGGGAAGGGATGAACACTGAAGCTTTCTTT. The chain uses TRBV5-1 and TRBJ1-1, with D hard to call. This CDR3 is 15 amino acids long. Deletions cut 2 bases from V and 0 bases from J, with 11 bases between. The germline gives CDR1 SGHRS, CDR2 YFSETQ.

The gene calls are TRBV5-4 and TRBJ2-7; 13 bases match TRBD2. This CDR3 is 14 amino acids long. V was clipped by 3 bases and J by 4 bases; unmatched bases: 1. Germline CDR1 SGHNT, CDR2 YYREEE (reference sequence). The CDR3 sequence: CASSSTSGRYEQYF. As DNA, the CDR3 is TGTGCCAGCAGCTCGACTAGCGGGAGGTACGAGCAGTACTTC.

V gene TRBV30 combines with J gene TRBJ1-1; D remains ambiguous. Germline assignment: CDR1 GTSNPN and CDR2 SVGIG (reference sequence). V gave up 4 bases and J gave up 4 bases, with 19 bases separating them. This CDR3 spans 15 amino acids. The CDR3 region has the DNA TGTGCCTGGAACACCGGGAGGCACCGAAGCACTGAAGCTTTCTTT. Translation: CAWNTGRHRSTEAFF.

V is TRBV11-2 and J is TRBJ1-2; 8 bases line up with TRBD1. CDR3 size: 16 residues. Germline V gene lookup returns CDR1 SGHAT and CDR2 FQNNGV. V trimming: 5 bases; J trimming: 4 bases; junction bases outside the gene matches: 12. The CDR3 loop is CASSLPGQGRFYGYTF. Here the CDR3 DNA reads TGTGCCAGCAGCCTACCCGGACAGGGCAGGTTCTATGGCTACACCTTC.

V usage is TRBV27 and J usage is TRBJ2-1; 11 bases agree with TRBD1. This CDR3 spans 17 amino acids. The germline V gene encodes CDR1 MNHEY and CDR2 SMNVEV (reference sequence). V shed 1 base, J shed 4 bases, and the junction held 6 bases outside the gene matches. The CDR3: CASSLYRTGGFYNEQFF. CDR3 in DNA: TGTGCCAGCAGTTTATACCGGACAGGGGGCTTTTACAATGAGCAGTTCTTC.

To note about this clone: At one boundary the junction diverges from the germline segment, which might be a read error. V and J are TRBV5-8 and TRBJ2-7; a possible D gene is TRBD1 (6 bases). CDR1 is SGHTS and CDR2 is YDEGEE in the germline V gene. This CDR3 contains 15 residues. CDR3 nucleotide sequence: TGTGCCAGCAGCTTGCAGGGGTACTTCTCCGACGAGCAGTACTTC. Translated: CASSLQGYFSDEQYF.

The rearrangement joins TRBV5-6 to TRBJ2-5, with D maybe TRBD2 (6 bases). The CDR3 is 16 amino acids. V was trimmed by 0 bases and J by 4 bases, leaving 16 bases between them. Germline V lookup: CDR1 SGHDT, CDR2 YYEEEE. CDR3 residues: CASSLAYGRGRETQYF. CDR3 bases: TGTGCCAGCAGCTTGGCCTACGGGAGAGGAAGAGAGACCCAGTACTTC.

The chain couples TRBV19 to TRBJ2-7, with 8 bases matching TRBD2. Germline assignment: CDR1 LNHDA and CDR2 SQIVND (reference sequence). The CDR3 runs 14 residues. V shed 4 bases and J 2 bases; nucleotides not matched to a gene: 4. The CDR3 nucleotides are TGTGCCAGTAGTAGTGGCGGGAGGCCCTACGAGCAGTACTTC. Translating it yields CASSSGGRPYEQYF.

The rearrangement links TRBV11-2 to TRBJ2-1, with TRBD2 as a possible D gene (6 bases). Germline V CDR1 and CDR2: SGHAT, FQNNGV. The CDR3 runs to 13 residues. V lost 3 bases, J lost 5 bases, and 8 bases lay in between. The DNA for the CDR3 is TGTGCCAGCAGCTTGGGACTTAACAATGAGCAGTTCTTC. Encoded protein: CASSLGLNNEQFF.

The chain recombines TRBV7-9 with TRBJ2-1; TRBD1 aligns across 9 bases. CDR1 is SEHNR, CDR2 FQNEAQ, per germline (reference sequence). The CDR3 loop spans 13 amino acids. V lost 8 bases and J lost 4; bases outside the gene matches: 3. This CDR3 reads CASYRGQYNEQFF. The CDR3 bases are TGTGCCAGCTACAGGGGGCAGTACAATGAGCAGTTCTTC.

The rearrangement joins TRBV28 to TRBJ2-3; the match to TRBD2 covers 8 bases. V was clipped by 6 bases and J by 1 base; unmatched bases: 12. The CDR3 loop spans 17 amino acids. Germline V gene lookup returns CDR1 MDHEN and CDR2 SYDVKM. CDR3 protein: CASSLRTYGGGTDTQYF. The CDR3 bases are TGTGCCAGCAGCTTACGAACCTACGGGGGGGGCACAGATACGCAGTATTTT.

This chain links TRBV28 with TRBJ2-7; TRBD2 agrees at 8 bases. Losses at the gene ends were 10 bases for V and 3 bases for J; bases not matched to a gene: 14. The CDR3 runs to 15 residues. Germline V CDR1 and CDR2: MDHEN, SYDVKM. This CDR3 reads CATGLARAGVYEQYF. CDR3 bases: TGTGCCACAGGCCTTGCGCGAGCGGGGGTCTACGAGCAGTACTTC.

In DNA form, the CDR3 reads TGCGCCAGCAGACAGGGGAAGAACACTGAAGCTTTCTTT. This encodes CASRQGKNTEAFF. The chain links TRBV5-1 to TRBJ1-1; TRBD1 matches at 7 bases. CDR3 length equals 13 residues. Losses at the gene ends were 5 bases for V and 1 base for J; bases not matched to a gene: 2. Looked up from germline, CDR1 is SGHRS and CDR2 is YFSETQ.

This clone was detected only once. The V and J genes are TRBV10-3 and TRBJ1-1; 10 bases align to TRBD1. With V trimmed by 7 bases and J by 4 bases, 12 bases remained unmatched. CDR1 and CDR2 (germline): ENHRY, SYGVKD. The CDR3 has 16 amino acids. Here the CDR3 reads CAIKEDRGSSGTEAFF. The CDR3 DNA follows: TGTGCCATCAAGGAGGACAGGGGGTCGTCTGGCACTGAAGCTTTCTTT.

The J gene is TRBJ1-1, the V gene TRBV7-6, with D unclear. The CDR3 contains 13 residues. V dropped 1 base and J dropped 4 bases, with 7 bases sitting between them. The V gene's germline CDR1 is SGHVS and CDR2 FNYEAQ. CDR3 amino acids: CASSLEPVTEAFF. DNA of the CDR3: TGTGCCAGCAGCTTAGAACCGGTCACTGAAGCTTTCTTT.

The table lists this clone with a few counts. This chain joins TRBV27 and TRBJ1-2; D call uncertain. Trimming shortened V by 2 bases and J by 0 bases, and 4 bases separated the two germline ends. CDR3 length: 13 residues. Germline values: CDR1 MNHEY, CDR2 SMNVEV (reference sequence). The CDR3 protein is CASSLGPNYGYTF. DNA for the CDR3: TGTGCCAGCAGTTTAGGGCCTAACTATGGCTACACCTTC.

The V call is TRBV29-1, the J call TRBJ2-7; a possible D gene is TRBD1 (5 bases). The CDR3 runs 12 residues. V was cut by 3 bases and J by 3 bases, with 9 bases left in between. CDR1 SQVTM and CDR2 ANQGSEA come from the germline V gene. Written as DNA, the CDR3 is TGCAGCGTTGATACCCAGGGCTACGAGCAGTACTTC. Amino acids: CSVDTQGYEQYF.

This sequence joins TRBV4-2 and TRBJ1-1; D gene ambiguous. The germline V and J ends were trimmed by 1 base and 3 bases, with 15 bases remaining between them. CDR3 length equals 16 residues. Germline V gives CDR1 LGHNA, CDR2 YNFKEQ. The CDR3 reads CASSQGAGGWDTEAFF. Here the CDR3 DNA reads TGTGCCAGCAGCCAAGGCGCGGGAGGGTGGGACACTGAAGCTTTCTTT.

The rearrangement joins TRBV7-6 to TRBJ2-1, with D tentatively TRBD2 (6 bases). Germline lookup yields CDR1 SGHVS and CDR2 FNYEAQ. The V end was cut by 5 bases, the J end by 7 bases, with 9 bases between. This CDR3 has 12 residues. In nucleotides, the CDR3 is TGTGCCAGCAGCCGCGGGGAGAATGAGCAGTTCTTC. The encoded protein is CASSRGENEQFF. Variable domain in full (rest from reference TRBV7-6 and TRBJ2-1): GAGVSQSPRYKVTKRGQDVALRCDPISGHVSLYWYRQALGQGPEFLTYFNYEAQQDKSGLPNDRFSAERPEGSISTLTIQRTEQRDSAMYRCASSRGENEQFFGPGTRLTVL.

The chain uses TRBV5-4 and TRBJ1-5; D is unresolved. Germline assignment: CDR1 SGHNT and CDR2 YYREEE (reference sequence). The V end lost 0 bases, the J end lost 6 bases, and 13 bases lay between the germline ends. The CDR3 has 15 residues. CDR3 DNA: TGTGCCAGCAGCTTGGAGCCCGGTCGGGGTCAGCCCCAGCATTTT. As protein: CASSLEPGRGQPQHF. Together with reference TRBV5-4 and TRBJ1-5, the CDR3 gives the full variable domain: ETGVTQSPTHLIKTRGQQVTLRCSSQSGHNTVSWYQQALGQGPQFIFQYYREEENGRGNFPPRFSGLQFPNYSSELNVNALELDDSALYLCASSLEPGRGQPQHFGDGTRLSIL.

J is TRBJ1-1 and V is TRBV28; tentatively, D is TRBD1 (6 bases). The V gene lost 5 bases and the J gene lost 1 base, with 14 bases spanning the gap. The CDR3 runs 15 residues. Per the germline V gene, CDR1 is MDHEN and CDR2 is SYDVKM. Here the CDR3 reads CASSAGTPKNTEAFF. The CDR3 region has the DNA TGTGCCAGCAGTGCCGGGACACCAAAGAACACTGAAGCTTTCTTT.

This chain uses TRBV7-2 with TRBJ1-5, with a possible D match to TRBD1 (5 bases). The CDR3 is 14 amino acids. The V gene lost 4 bases and the J gene lost 3 bases, with 10 bases spanning the gap. CDR1 is SGHTA and CDR2 is FQGNSA in the germline V gene. CDR3 coding DNA: TGTGCCAGCAGCTATGACAGTATCAATCAGCCCCAGCATTTT. This codes for CASSYDSINQPQHF.

The chain carries TRBV6-4 and TRBJ2-3, with TRBD2 matching 9 bases. V lost 5 bases and J lost 3; bases outside the gene matches: 3. Germline V gene lookup returns CDR1 MRHNA and CDR2 SNTAGT. The length of the CDR3 is 14 residues. The CDR3 loop reads CASSRGLATDTQYF. As DNA, the CDR3 is TGTGCCAGCAGTCGAGGACTAGCGACAGATACGCAGTATTTT.

This chain uses TRBV5-6 with TRBJ1-2; D may be TRBD1 (5 bases). The V gene's germline CDR1 is SGHDT and CDR2 YYEEEE. V lost 4 bases, J lost 2 bases, and 12 bases lay in between. This CDR3 has 14 residues. The CDR3 sequence is CASSPGIGNYGYTF. The CDR3 nucleotides are TGTGCCAGCAGCCCAGGGATTGGGAACTATGGCTACACCTTC.

This clone was seen more than once but under ten times. The rearrangement joins TRBV28 to TRBJ1-1; TRBD1 matches 7 bases. Germline CDR1 MDHEN, CDR2 SYDVKM. V gave up 7 bases and J gave up 0 bases; unmatched junction bases: 5. CDR3 size: 14 residues. The CDR3 here is CASTTTGLNTEAFF. In DNA form, the CDR3 reads TGTGCCAGCACTACGACAGGGTTGAACACTGAAGCTTTCTTT.

The chain carries TRBV5-4 and TRBJ2-7; TRBD2 is a possible D gene (5 bases). Trimming pared 4 bases from V and 0 bases from J, leaving 8 bases between. This CDR3 contains 13 residues. Germline V gene data show CDR1 as SGHNT and CDR2 as YYREEE (reference sequence). The CDR3 here is CASSPGNSYEQYF. The CDR3 DNA sequence: TGTGCCAGCAGCCCCGGGAACTCCTACGAGCAGTACTTC.